The 10 T cell receptor beta chains listed next were all sequenced from one sample in a study of blood T cell repertoires in COVID-19. Here immunoSEQ multiplex PCR was the method, and the copy in TCRdb shows in-frame clones only, minus some. The sample yields 90,000 to 150,000 clones, more than 85% seen once. The sequencing input was peripheral blood. The receptors derive from a human donor with acute or convalescent COVID-19. The donor label of this sample is uncertain.

The chain has TRBV19 and TRBJ2-7, with 11 bases that match TRBD2. Germline values: CDR1 LNHDA, CDR2 SQIVND (reference sequence). CDR3 size: 15 residues. Trimming cost V 5 bases and J 5 bases; bases outside gene matches: 8. CDR3 DNA: TGTGCCAGTAGTTTACCGGGACTAGCGGTAGACGAGCAGTACTTC. Translated, it gives CASSLPGLAVDEQYF.

This rearrangement joins TRBV28 to TRBJ1-2; D might be TRBD1 (5 bases). The CDR3 is made up of 15 amino acids. The germline V and J ends were trimmed by 3 bases and 6 bases, with 17 bases remaining between them. Germline assignment: CDR1 MDHEN and CDR2 SYDVKM. The CDR3 DNA sequence: TGTGCCAGCAGTTTTCTAGCAGGGAGGTTGGATGGCTACACCTTC. Its protein product is CASSFLAGRLDGYTF.

This chain links TRBV7-2 with TRBJ1-4; D remains unclear. CDR1 SGHTA and CDR2 FQGNSA come from the germline V gene. V gave up 2 bases and J gave up 4 bases, with 8 bases separating them. The CDR3 consists of 14 residues. DNA for the CDR3: TGTGCCAGCAGCTTAACAGAAGATAATGAAAAACTGTTTTTT. Protein sequence: CASSLTEDNEKLFF.

For the CDR3, the DNA is TGTGCCAGCAGTTACCTAGGGGACACCTCCTACGAGCAGTACTTC. Its translation: CASSYLGDTSYEQYF. This chain connects TRBV6-6 to TRBJ2-7, with D tentatively TRBD1 (6 bases). There are 15 residues in the CDR3. The ends were cut back, 2 bases at V and 0 bases at J, with 11 bases in the middle. Germline values: CDR1 MNHNY, CDR2 SVGAGI (reference sequence).

This clone is a singleton in its sample. The gene calls are TRBV7-2 and TRBJ1-1; 7 bases match TRBD1. Germline assignment: CDR1 SGHTA and CDR2 FQGNSA. This CDR3 region has 15 residues. Trimming at V came to 5 bases and at J to 4 bases, leaving 10 bases not matched to a gene. CDR3 in DNA: TGTGCCAGCAGCCAAGCTAGGGCAGGGGGCACTGAAGCTTTCTTT. Its translation is CASSQARAGGTEAFF.

V usage is TRBV10-3 and J usage is TRBJ1-5; TRBD1 agrees at 9 bases. After removal of 10 bases from V and 4 bases from J, the junction contained 5 bases not matched to a gene. CDR3 length: 13 amino acids. Germline CDR1 reads ENHRY; CDR2 reads SYGVKD. The CDR3 region is CATRTGENQPQHF. The CDR3 DNA reads TGTGCCACCCGGACAGGGGAAAATCAGCCCCAGCATTTT.

The V gene is TRBV28, the J gene TRBJ1-6; 7 nucleotides agree with TRBD1. This CDR3 is built from 14 residues. Germline V lookup: CDR1 MDHEN, CDR2 SYDVKM. V dropped 3 bases and J dropped 6; count of bases not matched to a gene: 2. CDR3 sequence (DNA): TGTGCCAGCAGTTTGCACAGGGGTAATTCACCCCTCCACTTT. Protein: CASSLHRGNSPLHF.

V is TRBV18 and J is TRBJ2-7; the match to TRBD1 covers 8 bases. With V trimmed by 3 bases and J by 2 bases, 3 bases remained unmatched. CDR1 is KGHSH, CDR2 LQKENI, per germline. The CDR3 runs 14 residues. DNA of the CDR3: TGTGCCAGCTCACCCGACAGGGGCCCCTACGAGCAGTACTTC. It specifies CASSPDRGPYEQYF. Full variable domain (missing parts from reference TRBV18 and TRBJ2-7): NAGVMQNPRHLVRRRGQEARLRCSPMKGHSHVYWYRQLPEEGLKFMVYLQKENIIDESGMPKERFSAEFPKEGPSILRIQQVVRGDSAAYFCASSPDRGPYEQYFGPGTRLTVT.

The chain carries TRBV19 and TRBJ2-1, with 10 bases that match TRBD1. The germline V gene has CDR1 LNHDA and CDR2 SQIVND (reference sequence). After removal of 5 bases from V and 3 bases from J, the junction contained 7 bases not matched to a gene. The CDR3 covers 16 residues. As DNA, the CDR3 is TGTGCCAGTAGTGACCTCGGGACAGGGGACTACAATGAGCAGTTCTTC. Residues: CASSDLGTGDYNEQFF. The full variable domain, in which reference TRBV19 and TRBJ2-1 provide the parts outside the CDR3, is DGGITQSPKYLFRKEGQNVTLSCEQNLNHDAMYWYRQDPGQGLRLIYYSQIVNDFQKGDIAEGYSVSREKKESFPLTVTSAQKNPTAFYLCASSDLGTGDYNEQFFGPGTRLTVL.

The chain combines TRBV7-9 with TRBJ1-1, with D maybe TRBD1 (5 bases). Germline V gene data show CDR1 as SEHNR and CDR2 as FQNEAQ (reference sequence). Trimming cost V 0 bases and J 7 bases, with 9 bases left between them. The CDR3 runs 13 residues. The CDR3 coding sequence is TGTGCCAGCAGCTTAGCTGGAGGGGATGAAGCTTTCTTT. The encoded protein is CASSLAGGDEAFF. Using reference TRBV7-9 and TRBJ1-1 for the parts outside the CDR3, the full variable domain is DTGVSQNPRHKITKRGQNVTFRCDPISEHNRLYWYRQTLGQGPEFLTYFQNEAQLEKSRLLSDRFSAERPKGSFSTLEIQRTEQGDSAMYLCASSLAGGDEAFFGQGTRLTVV.